This TCR beta chain emerged from a study of blood T cell repertoires in COVID-19. As for the study in general: Samples representing acute and convalescent COVID-19 were sourced from the United States, Italy and Spain.

Sequenced by immunoSEQ multiplex PCR; TCRdb stores in-frame clones only, minus some. This sample carries 20,000 to 30,000 clones, 75% to 85% of them seen once, and the ten largest clones take about 9%. CDR1 and CDR2 (germline): MNHNY, SVGAGI (reference sequence). This CDR3 region has 15 residues. V was shortened by 5 bases and J by 4 bases, with 15 bases between the two germline ends. This clone was found once. The receptor's source is a human donor in a cohort sampled during active COVID-19. This sequence joins TRBV6-6 and TRBJ1-5, with D unresolved. The specimen was peripheral blood. The CDR3 reads CASSTFFRLNQPQHF. Written as DNA, the CDR3 is TGTGCCAGCAGTACGTTCTTCAGACTTAATCAGCCCCAGCATTTT.